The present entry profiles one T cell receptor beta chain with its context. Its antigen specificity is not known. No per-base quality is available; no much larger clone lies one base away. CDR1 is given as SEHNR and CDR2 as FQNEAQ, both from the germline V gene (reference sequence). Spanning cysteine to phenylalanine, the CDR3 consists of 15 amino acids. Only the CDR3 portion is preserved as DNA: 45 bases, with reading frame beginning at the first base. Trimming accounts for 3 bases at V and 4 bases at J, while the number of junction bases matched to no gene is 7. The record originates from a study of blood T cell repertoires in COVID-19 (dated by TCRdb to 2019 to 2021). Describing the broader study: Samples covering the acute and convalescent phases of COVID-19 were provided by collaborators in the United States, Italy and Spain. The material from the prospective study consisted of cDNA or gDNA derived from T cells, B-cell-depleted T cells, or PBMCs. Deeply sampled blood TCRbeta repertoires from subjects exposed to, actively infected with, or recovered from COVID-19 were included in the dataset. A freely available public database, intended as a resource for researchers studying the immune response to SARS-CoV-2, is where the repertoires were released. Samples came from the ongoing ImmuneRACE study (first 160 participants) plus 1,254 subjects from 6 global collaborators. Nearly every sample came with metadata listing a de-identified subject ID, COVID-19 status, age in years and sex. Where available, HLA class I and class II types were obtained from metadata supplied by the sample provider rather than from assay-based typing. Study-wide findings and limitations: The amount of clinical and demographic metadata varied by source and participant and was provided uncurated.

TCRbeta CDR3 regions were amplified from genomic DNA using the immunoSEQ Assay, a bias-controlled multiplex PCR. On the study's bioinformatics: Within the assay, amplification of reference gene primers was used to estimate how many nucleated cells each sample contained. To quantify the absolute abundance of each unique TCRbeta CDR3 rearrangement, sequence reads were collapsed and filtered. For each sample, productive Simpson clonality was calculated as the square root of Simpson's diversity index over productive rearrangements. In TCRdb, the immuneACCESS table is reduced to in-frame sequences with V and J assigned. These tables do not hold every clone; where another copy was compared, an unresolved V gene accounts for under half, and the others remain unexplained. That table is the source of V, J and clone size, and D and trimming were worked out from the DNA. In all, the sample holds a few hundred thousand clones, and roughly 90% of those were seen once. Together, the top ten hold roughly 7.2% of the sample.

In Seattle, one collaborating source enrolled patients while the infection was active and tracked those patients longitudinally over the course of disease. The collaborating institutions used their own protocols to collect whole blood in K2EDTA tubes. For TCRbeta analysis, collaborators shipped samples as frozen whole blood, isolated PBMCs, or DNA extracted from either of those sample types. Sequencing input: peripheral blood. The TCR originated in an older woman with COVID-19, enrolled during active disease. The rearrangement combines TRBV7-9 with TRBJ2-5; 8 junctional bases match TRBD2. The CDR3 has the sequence CASSFTGGATETQYF. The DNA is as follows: TGTGCCAGCAGCTTCACCGGGGGGGCCACAGAGACCCAGTACTTC.